This TCR beta chain was documented in a study of blood T cell repertoires in COVID-19. Sequencing was performed with immunoSEQ multiplex PCR; in TCRdb, only in-frame clones are kept and a portion is missing. This table holds hundreds of thousands of clones, roughly 90% found once. Germline V gene lookup returns CDR1 SNHLY and CDR2 FYNNEI. Trimming took 4 bases from V and 6 from J; bases not matched to a gene: 6. CDR3 length equals 16 residues. Sequencing input: peripheral blood. The genes are TRBV2 and TRBJ2-2; TRBD2 matches at 12 bases. This clonotype originated in a woman aged 40 to 50 who had recovered from COVID-19. CDR3 bases: TGTGCCAGCAGTGTGATCACTAGCGGGGGGCCCGGGGAGCTGTTTTTT. It yields the protein CASSVITSGGPGELFF.